The 32 T cell receptor beta chains listed next were all sequenced from one sample in a study of regulatory T cells in long-lasting Graves disease. Sample time point: newly diagnosed GD, antithyroid drugs for less than 3 months. The TCR library was prepared using RNA isolated from PBMCs. Sequencing libraries for TCR beta were prepared with iRepertoire HTBI primers and Arm-PCR of CDR3 regions. TCRdb independently ran MiXCR on the multiplex PCR reads; one entry per CDR3 protein. Here the sample spans some 320,000 distinct CDR3 sequences, 15% to 20% being singletons. The sample was peripheral blood mononuclear cells (PBMCs), taken at new diagnosis, from a patient treated with antithyroid drugs. The source is a female donor with Graves disease.

This clonotype was detected a few times. The gene calls are TRBV19 and TRBJ1-5; TRBD1 is a possible D gene (6 bases). V was shortened by 0 bases and J by 7 bases, with 16 bases between the two germline ends. Germline V CDR1 and CDR2: LNHDA, SQIVND (reference sequence). The length of the CDR3 is 16 residues. The CDR3 coding sequence is TGTGCCAGTAGTATAGACTGGGGGCAGGGGCGCCAGCCCCAGCATTTT. It is translated as CASSIDWGQGRQPQHF.

This clonotype was detected ten times or more. The rearrangement links TRBV12-3 or TRBV12-4 to TRBJ2-7; D gene unclear. This CDR3 has 13 residues. Trimming removed 9 bases from V and 2 bases from J, with 14 bases in between. In DNA form, the CDR3 reads TGTGCCAGGGGCGATCCCGGCCCCTACGAGCAGTACTTC. This encodes CARGDPGPYEQYF.

Only a few counts were recorded for this clonotype. This chain connects TRBV28 to TRBJ2-3; weak D call: TRBD2 (6 bases). V gave up 6 bases and J gave up 4 bases, with 20 bases separating them. This CDR3 contains 16 residues. Germline assignment: CDR1 MDHEN and CDR2 SYDVKM. The CDR3 DNA sequence: TGTGCCAGCAGCCCTGGGTCCGCCAGGGAGGCAGATACGCAGTATTTT. This sequence encodes CASSPGSAREADTQYF.

This clonotype came up many times. The chain combines TRBV4-1 with TRBJ2-5; D is unresolved. Germline V gene lookup returns CDR1 MGHRA and CDR2 YSYEKL. V was cut by 1 base and J by 5 bases, with 8 bases left in between. There are 13 residues in the CDR3. The CDR3 loop is CASSQGVTETQYF. CDR3 nucleotides: TGCGCCAGCAGCCAAGGGGTTACGGAGACCCAGTACTTC.

In this sample, this clonotype turned up many times. The genes are TRBV7-9 and TRBJ2-5; possibly TRBD2 for D (5 bases). V lost 5 bases to trimming and J lost 8 bases, with 24 bases between them. The CDR3 consists of 16 residues. Germline V gene data show CDR1 as SEHNR and CDR2 as FQNEAQ (reference sequence). Here the CDR3 reads CASSPLRPTRLGTQYF. The CDR3 DNA follows: TGTGCCAGCAGCCCGCTCCGGCCCACTAGGTTAGGAACCCAGTACTTC.

The chain couples TRBV27 to TRBJ2-7; D is perhaps TRBD1 (6 bases). CDR3 length equals 15 residues. Germline loops: CDR1 MNHEY, CDR2 SMNVEV (reference sequence). The V end lost 2 bases, the J end lost 1 base, and 12 bases lay between the germline ends. CDR3 in amino acids: CASSLSVGASYEQYF. The CDR3 coding sequence is TGTGCCAGCAGTTTAAGCGTGGGGGCTTCCTACGAGCAGTACTTC.

A note on this clonotype: A read error may be the cause here, since a much bigger clone is one base away. The chain uses TRBV28 and TRBJ2-5, with 10 bases that match TRBD2. The CDR3 extends over 14 amino acids. The V gene's germline CDR1 is MDHEN and CDR2 SYDVKM. The CDR3 DNA reads as TGTGTCAGCAGTGCAGCGGGAGGGCCGGAGACCCAGTACTTC. Translation: CVSSAAGGPETQYF.

This clonotype appeared many times. CDR3 DNA sequence: TGTGCCAGCAGGCCCGGGACAGGGGGCTCTGAAGCTTTCTTT. As protein: CASRPGTGGSEAFF. The chain links TRBV28 to TRBJ1-1, with 12 bases aligning to TRBD1. J gave up 6 bases and V 6 bases, and 5 bases lay outside the gene matches. Germline values: CDR1 MDHEN, CDR2 SYDVKM. The CDR3 is 14 amino acids. The variable domain in full, with the rest retrieved from reference TRBV28 and TRBJ1-1, is DVKVTQSSRYLVKRTGEKVFLECVQDMDHENMFWYRQDPGLGLRLIYFSYDVKMKEKGDIPEGYSVSREKKERFSLILESASTNQTSMYLCASRPGTGGSEAFFGQGTRLTVV.

The gene calls are TRBV20-1 and TRBJ2-1; TRBD2 might be the D (6 bases). The CDR3 is 16 amino acids. The V gene lost 1 base and the J gene lost 3 bases, with 16 bases spanning the gap. In germline, CDR1 is DFQATT, CDR2 SNEGSKA (reference sequence). In DNA, the CDR3 is TGCAGTGCTAGAGTAGGAGGGACCGAAATCTACAATGAGCAGTTCTTC. Translating it yields CSARVGGTEIYNEQFF.

Regarding this clonotype: This may be a read error, as it is one base from a much larger clone. The CDR3 ends on some other residue instead of the conserved phenylalanine or tryptophan, so this is likely a read error. The genes are TRBV24-1 and TRBJ2-2, with D perhaps TRBD1 (5 bases). CDR1 is KGHDR, CDR2 SFDVKD, per germline. V lost 5 bases to trimming and J lost 2 bases, with 17 bases between them. The CDR3 is 17 amino acids. The CDR3 loop reads CATSGPYRQLNTGELFS. The CDR3, as DNA: TGTGCCACCAGTGGTCCTTACCGACAGCTCAACACCGGGGAGCTGTTTTCT.

This clonotype came up a few times. With only one base between it and a far larger clone, this is likely a read error. The J gene is TRBJ2-5, the V gene TRBV28; 8 bases map to TRBD2. The end of the DNA aligns better with TRBJ2-1, so the J call may be wrong. CDR1 MDHEN and CDR2 SYDVKM come from the germline V gene. This CDR3 is 15 amino acids long. CDR3 protein: CASSPAGVALNEQFF. The CDR3 DNA is TGTGCCAGCAGTCCAGCGGGAGTGGCCTTGAATGAGCAGTTCTTC.

Ten or more counts support this clonotype. The rearrangement uses TRBV20-1 and TRBJ1-5, with 8 nucleotides matching TRBD1. Germline-derived CDR1 and CDR2 are DFQATT and SNEGSKA (reference sequence). The ends lost 5 bases at V and 4 bases at J; junction bases unmatched: 7. This CDR3 contains 14 residues. CDR3 protein: CSALDREGNQPQHF. CDR3 coding DNA: TGCAGTGCTTTGGACAGGGAGGGAAATCAGCCCCAGCATTTT.

This clonotype has at least ten counts. The chain uses TRBV7-9 and TRBJ2-3; 12 bases are a match to TRBD2. The ends lost 3 bases at V and 3 bases at J; junction bases unmatched: 10. In germline, CDR1 is SEHNR, CDR2 FQNEAQ (reference sequence). The CDR3 totals 18 residues. The CDR3 protein is CASSLPSTSGSKTDTQYF. The CDR3 nucleotides are TGTGCCAGCAGCTTGCCCTCGACTAGCGGGAGCAAGACAGATACGCAGTATTTT.

The table lists this clonotype with many counts. The genes are TRBV7-9 and TRBJ2-1; TRBD2 matches 7 bases. Germline values: CDR1 SEHNR, CDR2 FQNEAQ (reference sequence). V lost 6 bases to trimming and J lost 6 bases; unmatched junction nucleotides: 14. The CDR3 extends over 16 amino acids. CDR3 DNA: TGTGCCAGCAGAGGGCCTAGCGGCACGCTGGGCAATGAGCAGTTCTTC. Protein: CASRGPSGTLGNEQFF.

A remark on this clonotype: A read error is possible here, since a much larger clone lies one base away. The chain has TRBV13 and TRBJ2-5; 7 bases are shared with TRBD2. Germline V gene data show CDR1 as PRHDT and CDR2 as FYEKMQ (reference sequence). V gave up 5 bases and J gave up 7 bases; unmatched junction bases: 13. The CDR3 loop spans 15 amino acids. CDR3 nucleotide sequence: TGTGCCAGCAGCCCGCCGGGACTAAGGGCAGGGACCCAGTACTTC. The encoded protein is CASSPPGLRAGTQYF. Based on the CDR3 plus reference TRBV13 and TRBJ2-5, the full variable domain is AAGVIQSPRHLIKEKRETATLKCYPIPRHDTVYWYQQGPGQDPQFLISFYEKMQSDKGSIPDRFSAQQFSDYHSELNMSSLELGDSALYFCASSPPGLRAGTQYFGPGTRLLVL.

V gene TRBV24-1 combines with J gene TRBJ1-3; 7 bases match TRBD1. The germline CDR1 and CDR2 sequences are KGHDR and SFDVKD. V lost 2 bases and J lost 0; bases outside the gene matches: 12. This CDR3 comprises 19 residues. As DNA, the CDR3 is TGTGCCACCAGTGATTCCGGGACAGCTCAAAGCCTCTCTGGAAACACCATATATTTT. Translated, it gives CATSDSGTAQSLSGNTIYF.

As regards this clonotype: A much larger clone differs from this one at a single base, so this may be a read error. The chain couples TRBV27 to TRBJ2-3; perhaps TRBD2 as D (5 bases). The CDR3 contains 12 residues. Per the germline V gene, CDR1 is MNHEY and CDR2 is SMNVEV (reference sequence). The CDR3 protein is CASSLSGDTRYF. The CDR3 DNA is TGTGCCAGCAGTTTATCGGGAGATACGCGGTATTTT.

As for this clonotype: The likely explanation is a read error, given a far larger clone one base away. This chain uses TRBV9 with TRBJ1-1; the D gene is possibly TRBD1 (5 bases). CDR1 is SGDLS and CDR2 is YYNGEE in the germline V gene. The length of the CDR3 is 15 residues. Trimming removed 5 bases from V and 1 base from J, with 15 bases in between. CDR3 DNA: TGTGCCAGCAGTTTGGGGCCAAACCCGAACACTGAAGCTTTCTTT. It translates to CASSLGPNPNTEAFF.

The chain is built from TRBV30 and TRBJ2-6; 8 nucleotides align to TRBD2. CDR1 and CDR2 from the germline V gene are GTSNPN and SVGIG (reference sequence). The trim removed 3 bases at V and 2 bases at J, leaving 3 bases unmatched. This CDR3 has 15 residues. The CDR3 bases are TGTGCCTGGAGGGGACTAGGTACTGGGGCCAACGTCCTGACTTTC. Its translation is CAWRGLGTGANVLTF.

This clonotype came up many times. The J gene is TRBJ2-3, the V gene TRBV24-1; the match to TRBD2 covers 14 bases. This CDR3 comprises 18 residues. Germline V gives CDR1 KGHDR, CDR2 SFDVKD. The V gene end was trimmed by 3 bases and the J gene end by 1 base; junction bases not matched to a gene: 5. CDR3 in DNA: TGTGCCACCAGTGATCCCGGACTAGCGGGAGGCGGCACAGATACGCAGTATTTT. This sequence encodes CATSDPGLAGGGTDTQYF.

Comments on this clonotype: An end of the junction does not agree with germline; a read error may underlie this. The chain couples TRBV18 to TRBJ2-2, with unresolved D. In germline, CDR1 is KGHSH, CDR2 LQKENI. This CDR3 spans 12 amino acids. CDR3 protein: CASSPKTGELFF. In DNA form, the CDR3 reads TGTGCCAGCTCACCGAAAACCGGGGAGCTGTTTTTT.

This clonotype was found many times. The chain employs TRBV18 and TRBJ2-1, with 7 bases aligning to TRBD2. Germline loops: CDR1 KGHSH, CDR2 LQKENI. The V segment lost 1 base and the J segment 3 bases; nucleotides outside the gene matches: 9. CDR3 length equals 17 residues. CDR3 bases: TGTGCCAGCTCACCACGAGCGAGGAGGGAGGGCTACAATGAGCAGTTCTTC. It is translated as CASSPRARREGYNEQFF.

This clonotype was detected many times. V gene TRBV28 combines with J gene TRBJ1-2; no reliable D call. The CDR3 is 13 amino acids. The V gene's germline CDR1 is MDHEN and CDR2 SYDVKM. With 3 bases removed from V and 4 bases from J, the gap between germline ends came to 9 bases. The CDR3 region is CASSLVQPYGYTF. DNA for the CDR3: TGTGCCAGCAGTTTGGTACAGCCCTATGGCTACACCTTC.

This clonotype occurred a few times. One base away lies a much larger clone, so this may be a sequencing read error. This chain joins TRBV2 and TRBJ2-1; D is undetermined. Germline loops: CDR1 SNHLY, CDR2 FYNNEI. The CDR3 contains 15 residues. CDR3 residues: CASNRPSASYNEQLF. DNA of the CDR3: TGTGCCAGCAACAGACCGTCCGCCTCTTACAATGAGCAGCTCTTC.

At least ten counts were recorded for this clonotype. This chain joins TRBV6-5 and TRBJ1-6, with D perhaps matching TRBD1 (6 bases). This CDR3 is built from 16 residues. Deletions cut 4 bases from V and 11 bases from J, with 21 bases between. Germline CDR1 is MNHEY and CDR2 is SVGAGI. The CDR3 here is CASSSEGGPGYAPLHF. CDR3 sequence (DNA): TGTGCCAGCAGTTCGGAGGGGGGGCCGGGATACGCACCCCTCCACTTT.

This clonotype has a count of ten or more. The V gene is TRBV27, the J gene TRBJ2-1; D unresolved. Germline V lookup: CDR1 MNHEY, CDR2 SMNVEV (reference sequence). The CDR3 contains 16 residues. V lost 7 bases to trimming and J lost 4 bases, with 20 bases between them. CDR3 protein: CASTRRSPSGYNEQFF. The CDR3 bases are TGTGCCAGCACCCGAAGGTCTCCCTCTGGGTACAATGAGCAGTTCTTC.

This clonotype has ten or more counts. The V and J genes are TRBV11-2 and TRBJ1-6; TRBD1 might be the D (6 bases). The germline V gene encodes CDR1 SGHAT and CDR2 FQNNGV. The V end lost 5 bases, the J end lost 9 bases, and 14 bases lay between the germline ends. CDR3 size: 14 residues. For the CDR3, the DNA is TGTGCCAGCAGCCAACCAGGGGATGGTTCACCCCTCCACTTT. This gives the protein CASSQPGDGSPLHF.

Concerning this clonotype: A read error is possible here, since a much larger clone lies one base away. The V gene is TRBV3-1, the J gene TRBJ2-2; D uncertain. Germline V CDR1 and CDR2: LGHDT, YNNKEL (reference sequence). V gave up 4 bases and J gave up 5 bases, with 14 bases separating them. The CDR3 consists of 15 residues. CDR3 sequence: CASSRDREMTGELFF. The CDR3 DNA sequence: TGTGCCAGCAGCCGAGATAGGGAAATGACCGGGGAGCTGTTTTTT.

This clonotype was picked up many times. The J gene is TRBJ1-2, the V gene TRBV28; D unresolved. In germline, CDR1 is MDHEN, CDR2 SYDVKM. Trimming took 7 bases from V and 1 from J, leaving 13 bases between them. This CDR3 spans 14 amino acids. The CDR3 spells CASTPTLGNYGYTF. The CDR3 DNA sequence: TGTGCCAGCACTCCGACCCTGGGTAACTATGGCTACACCTTC.

Many counts were recorded for this clonotype. The chain links TRBV29-1 to TRBJ2-1; no reliable D call. The CDR3 contains 11 residues. V lost 1 base to trimming and J lost 10 bases, with 8 bases between them. The germline V gene has CDR1 SQVTM and CDR2 ANQGSEA. CDR3 protein: CSVEAGHEQFF. The CDR3 coding sequence is TGCAGCGTTGAAGCGGGCCACGAGCAGTTCTTC.

This clonotype was seen only a few times. CDR3 in DNA: TGTGCCAGCAGCTTTGTCAGCGGGCCCTCCTACGAGCAGTACTTC. As protein: CASSFVSGPSYEQYF. This sequence joins TRBV28 and TRBJ2-7, with D possibly being TRBD2 (6 bases). Germline V gene lookup returns CDR1 MDHEN and CDR2 SYDVKM. V lost 6 bases, J lost 0 bases, and 15 bases lay in between. CDR3 length: 15 residues. Full variable domain (outside the CDR3, taken from reference TRBV28 and TRBJ2-7): DVKVTQSSRYLVKRTGEKVFLECVQDMDHENMFWYRQDPGLGLRLIYFSYDVKMKEKGDIPEGYSVSREKKERFSLILESASTNQTSMYLCASSFVSGPSYEQYFGPGTRLTVT.

In this sample, this clonotype turned up many times. The chain carries TRBV28 and TRBJ1-6; D remains unclear. V was pared by 6 bases and J by 10 bases, with 22 bases between. CDR1 and CDR2 (germline): MDHEN, SYDVKM. The CDR3 extends over 16 amino acids. The CDR3 spells CASSRAKGGSGSPLHF. CDR3 DNA: TGTGCCAGCAGCCGTGCGAAGGGCGGCAGTGGCTCACCCCTCCACTTT.